Following are 18 T cell receptor beta chains from one sample sequenced in a study of T cell changes during pregnancy in multiple sclerosis. Produced via immunoSEQ multiplex PCR; TCRdb's table is partial and in-frame only. In the table there are about 62,000 clones, about 88% of which are singletons. Specimen: peripheral blood, collected in the first trimester of pregnancy. Receptors originate from a female donor with multiple sclerosis, enrolled in a pregnancy study.

The chain recombines TRBV7-2 with TRBJ2-3, with a possible D match to TRBD2 (7 bases). Germline CDR1 is SGHTA and CDR2 is FQGNSA. This CDR3 is built from 16 residues. Trimming removed 1 base from V and 4 bases from J, with 15 bases in between. The CDR3 loop reads CASSLVIGGAADTQYF. In DNA, the CDR3 is TGTGCCAGCAGCTTAGTCATAGGGGGGGCGGCAGATACGCAGTATTTT.

This chain links TRBV7-2 with TRBJ2-7; tentatively, D is TRBD1 (6 bases). The CDR3 totals 15 residues. Germline CDR1 SGHTA, CDR2 FQGNSA. The V and J ends lost 5 bases and 3 bases respectively, with 17 bases between them. The DNA of the CDR3 is TGTGCCAGCAGCCCCCGGACAGTCGGATACTACGAGCAGTACTTC. Encoded protein: CASSPRTVGYYEQYF. Combining the CDR3 with reference TRBV7-2 and TRBJ2-7 gives the whole variable domain GAGVSQSPSNKVTEKGKDVELRCDPISGHTALYWYRQSLGQGLEFLIYFQGNSAPDKSGLPSDRFSAERTGGSVSTLTIQRTQQEDSAVYLCASSPRTVGYYEQYFGPGTRLTVT.

This chain uses TRBV28 with TRBJ2-7; 9 nucleotides align to TRBD1. The CDR3 length is 12 residues. The germline V gene encodes CDR1 MDHEN and CDR2 SYDVKM. V shed 10 bases, J shed 7 bases, and the junction held 8 bases outside the gene matches. The chain's CDR3 is CATRQGQGEQYF. The CDR3 DNA sequence: TGTGCCACCCGACAGGGACAGGGAGAGCAGTACTTC.

The gene calls are TRBV11-3 and TRBJ2-1, with D tentatively TRBD2 (6 bases). CDR1 is SGHNT and CDR2 is YENEEA in the germline V gene. Trimming stripped 2 bases from V and 6 bases from J, with 14 bases between. The CDR3 loop spans 15 amino acids. CDR3 in amino acids: CASSLTGEPFNEQFF. As DNA, the CDR3 is TGTGCCAGCAGCTTAACGGGGGAGCCCTTCAATGAGCAGTTCTTC.

The chain joins TRBV7-9 to TRBJ1-2, with TRBD1 matching 8 bases. From germline, CDR1 is SEHNR and CDR2 FQNEAQ (reference sequence). V shed 6 bases, J shed 0 bases, and the junction held 6 bases outside the gene matches. The CDR3 has 15 residues. Written as DNA, the CDR3 is TGTGCCAGCAGGGCTGCGGGACAGGCTAACTATGGCTACACCTTC. Protein product: CASRAAGQANYGYTF.

The J gene is TRBJ2-1, the V gene TRBV10-3, with 7 bases matching TRBD1. This CDR3 contains 16 residues. From germline, CDR1 is ENHRY and CDR2 SYGVKD. V shed 3 bases and J 1 base; nucleotides not matched to a gene: 6. The CDR3: CAISETGDGSYNEQFF. In DNA form, the CDR3 reads TGTGCCATCAGTGAAACAGGGGACGGGTCCTACAATGAGCAGTTCTTC.

A single count supports this clone. The J gene is TRBJ1-4, the V gene TRBV11-2, with a weak D call TRBD1 (6 bases). CDR3 length equals 16 residues. The ends were cut back, 0 bases at V and 6 bases at J, with 14 bases in the middle. CDR1 and CDR2 from the germline V gene are SGHAT and FQNNGV. CDR3 region: CASSLDRVRGDEKLFF. The CDR3 nucleotides are TGTGCCAGCAGCTTAGATCGCGTCAGGGGAGATGAAAAACTGTTTTTT.

This CDR3 is CAWSAAGLNTEAFF. In DNA form, the CDR3 reads TGTGCCTGGAGTGCGGCAGGCCTGAACACTGAAGCTTTCTTT. The rearrangement joins TRBV30 to TRBJ1-1; unclear D gene. Germline CDR1 GTSNPN, CDR2 SVGIG (reference sequence). The CDR3 runs to 14 residues. Trimming left V 1 base short and J 0 bases short, with 9 bases between.

The chain has TRBV12-5 and TRBJ1-3; 7 bases line up with TRBD1. The CDR3 spans 18 residues. Germline CDR1 and CDR2: LGHNT and FRNRAP. The V and J ends lost 0 bases and 0 bases, in that order; junction bases with no gene match: 8. CDR3 nucleotide sequence: TGTGCTAGTGGTTTGGTACGAACAGGGGAACGCTCTGGAAACACCATATATTTT. This gives the protein CASGLVRTGERSGNTIYF.

This chain connects TRBV7-9 to TRBJ2-7, with 10 positions matching TRBD2. Germline lookup yields CDR1 SEHNR and CDR2 FQNEAQ (reference sequence). J was trimmed by 5 bases and V by 5 bases; bases with no gene match: 3. This CDR3 region has 13 residues. The CDR3 reads CASSPAGGDEQYF. In DNA, the CDR3 is TGTGCCAGCAGCCCAGCGGGAGGGGACGAGCAGTACTTC. The full variable domain, rest sourced from reference TRBV7-9 and TRBJ2-7, is DTGVSQNPRHKITKRGQNVTFRCDPISEHNRLYWYRQTLGQGPEFLTYFQNEAQLEKSRLLSDRFSAERPKGSFSTLEIQRTEQGDSAMYLCASSPAGGDEQYFGPGTRLTVT.

The V and J genes are TRBV9 and TRBJ2-1; 9 nucleotides agree with TRBD2. Looked up from germline, CDR1 is SGDLS and CDR2 is YYNGEE. The CDR3 totals 15 residues. Trimming took 0 bases from V and 5 from J; bases not matched to a gene: 3. This CDR3 is CASSVASGMNNEQFF. CDR3 nucleotide sequence: TGTGCCAGCAGCGTAGCTAGCGGGATGAACAATGAGCAGTTCTTC.

This chain connects TRBV6-5 to TRBJ1-6; TRBD1 is a possible D gene (6 bases). V was shortened by 2 bases and J by 7 bases, with 9 bases between the two germline ends. Germline V gene lookup returns CDR1 MNHEY and CDR2 SVGAGI. This CDR3 is built from 14 residues. CDR3 region: CASSYQGPNSPLHF. The CDR3 region has the DNA TGTGCCAGCAGTTACCAGGGGCCGAATTCACCCCTCCACTTT.

The chain combines TRBV6-1 with TRBJ2-7; 7 bases align to TRBD1. Germline V gene lookup returns CDR1 MNHNS and CDR2 SASEGT. The V gene end was trimmed by 5 bases and the J gene end by 3 bases; junction bases not matched to a gene: 4. The CDR3 covers 13 residues. The CDR3 DNA reads as TGTGCCAGCAGTAACCACAGGGGCTACGAGCAGTACTTC. This translates into CASSNHRGYEQYF.

The chain combines TRBV7-9 with TRBJ2-3, with unresolved D. The length of the CDR3 is 18 residues. V lost 1 base and J lost 3, with 20 bases in between. Germline values: CDR1 SEHNR, CDR2 FQNEAQ (reference sequence). CDR3 protein: CASSLEERDTLFTDTQYF. The CDR3 nucleotides are TGTGCCAGCAGCTTAGAGGAGCGCGATACCCTTTTTACAGATACGCAGTATTTT.

The chain has TRBV5-6 and TRBJ1-2; D not resolved. CDR1 and CDR2 from the germline V gene are SGHDT and YYEEEE. The CDR3 is 13 amino acids. V lost 1 base to trimming and J lost 6 bases, with 10 bases between them. CDR3 region: CASSLSGLDGYTF. As DNA, the CDR3 is TGTGCCAGCAGCTTGTCTGGGCTCGATGGCTACACCTTC.

This clone has only one observation. This chain joins TRBV27 and TRBJ2-2; 9 bases map to TRBD1. The CDR3 contains 13 residues. Germline CDR1 is MNHEY and CDR2 is SMNVEV (reference sequence). Losses at the gene ends were 10 bases for V and 4 bases for J; bases not matched to a gene: 4. The CDR3 DNA reads TGTGCCACGGGACAGGGAAGCACCGGGGAGCTGTTTTTT. Amino acid sequence: CATGQGSTGELFF.

The chain couples TRBV9 to TRBJ2-3; 7 positions agree with TRBD1. Germline CDR1 reads SGDLS; CDR2 reads YYNGEE. The CDR3 has 16 residues. Trimming at V came to 4 bases and at J to 4 bases, leaving 12 bases not matched to a gene. The CDR3 sequence: CASSLGQLPSADTQYF. CDR3 DNA: TGTGCCAGCAGCCTGGGACAGCTCCCCTCCGCAGATACGCAGTATTTT. The full variable domain, rest sourced from reference TRBV9 and TRBJ2-3, is DSGVTQTPKHLITATGQRVTLRCSPRSGDLSVYWYQQSLDQGLQFLIQYYNGEERAKGNILERFSAQQFPDLHSELNLSSLELGDSALYFCASSLGQLPSADTQYFGPGTRLTVL.

The CDR3 region has the DNA TGCAGCGTTGAACCCTGGGCAGGGGATGGCTACACCTTC. The encoded protein is CSVEPWAGDGYTF. The chain joins TRBV29-1 to TRBJ1-2; TRBD1 is a possible D gene (6 bases). The germline V and J ends were trimmed by 2 bases and 6 bases, with 13 bases remaining between them. The CDR3 sequence is 13 residues long. Germline V gene data show CDR1 as SQVTM and CDR2 as ANQGSEA.